What follows are 25 T cell receptor beta chains derived from one specimen sequenced in a study of T cell repertoires in cytomegalovirus infection. TCRdb independently ran MiXCR on the reads; one entry per CDR3 protein. The sample records roughly 990,000 distinct CDR3 sequences, more than 25% being singletons. These receptors' antigens are unknown. This sample comprised cultured CD8+ T cells from PBMCs, obtained from culture after CMV antigen stimulation. These receptors were taken from a human donor in good health (CMV status not recorded). Some clones in this sample may be carry-over from other donors' samples.

This clonotype was seen a few times. This sequence joins TRBV15 and TRBJ2-3, with TRBD1 matching 9 bases. Germline assignment: CDR1 LNHNV and CDR2 YYDKDF (reference sequence). The V and J ends lost 4 bases and 2 bases, in that order; junction bases with no gene match: 16. There are 19 residues in the CDR3. This CDR3 reads CATSTPYTTGGGDTDTQYF. In DNA form, the CDR3 reads TGTGCCACCAGCACTCCTTACACTACAGGGGGCGGTGACACAGATACGCAGTATTTT. Filled out from reference TRBV15 and TRBJ2-3, the complete variable domain reads DAMVIQNPRYQVTQFGKPVTLSCSQTLNHNVMYWYQQKSSQAPKLLFHYYDKDFNNEADTPDNFQSRRPNTSFCFLDIRSPGLGDTAMYLCATSTPYTTGGGDTDTQYFGPGTRLTVL.

This clonotype was counted only a few times. CDR3 nucleotides: TGTGCCAGCAGTTGGGACAGGGAAGGGCAGGCTATCGACGAGCAGTACGTC. Amino acid sequence: CASSWDREGQAIDEQYV. The gene calls are TRBV6-2 or TRBV6-3 and TRBJ2-7, with 9 bases identical to TRBD1. The germline gives CDR1 MNHEY, CDR2 SVGEGT. The ends lost 4 bases at V and 5 bases at J; junction bases unmatched: 15. The CDR3 consists of 17 residues.

The rearrangement links TRBV4-1 to TRBJ2-5, with 9 bases identical to TRBD2. There are 17 residues in the CDR3. Per germline, CDR1 MGHRA and CDR2 YSYEKL. V dropped 2 bases and J dropped 5; count of bases not matched to a gene: 12. The CDR3, as DNA: TGCGCCAGCAGCCAACCAGCGGGGGGCCGTAGGTGGGAGACCCAGTACTTC. The encoded protein is CASSQPAGGRRWETQYF.

The rearrangement uses TRBV27 and TRBJ1-5; possibly TRBD1 for D (6 bases). Per the germline V gene, CDR1 is MNHEY and CDR2 is SMNVEV (reference sequence). This CDR3 is built from 12 residues. V shed 8 bases and J shed 7 bases, with 12 bases lying between them. CDR3 coding DNA: TGTGCCAGCGGGAAGGGGGGCCAGCCCCAGCATTTT. It translates to CASGKGGQPQHF.

This clonotype came up a few times. The chain joins TRBV10-2 to TRBJ2-1, with D possibly matching TRBD2 (5 bases). The CDR3 is 15 amino acids. The V gene lost 3 bases and the J gene lost 5 bases, with 14 bases spanning the gap. The germline CDR1 and CDR2 sequences are WSHSY and SAAADI. The CDR3 spells CASSEGGPPNNEQFF. In DNA form, the CDR3 reads TGCGCCAGCAGTGAAGGAGGCCCGCCCAACAATGAGCAGTTCTTC.

The rearrangement uses TRBV5-4 and TRBJ1-3, with 10 bases lining up with TRBD1. Germline CDR1 is SGHNT and CDR2 is YYREEE (reference sequence). After removal of 2 bases from V and 4 bases from J, the junction contained 3 bases not matched to a gene. The CDR3 is 15 residues long. For the CDR3, the DNA is TGTGCCAGCAGCTTTGACAGGGGGCAAGGAAACACCATATATTTT. Encoded protein: CASSFDRGQGNTIYF.

The sample holds many counts of this clonotype. This rearrangement joins TRBV12-3 or TRBV12-4 to TRBJ1-3, with TRBD1 matching 7 bases. The CDR3 contains 14 residues. Germline trimming cut 5 bases from V and 4 bases from J; bases unmatched to any gene: 5. Written as DNA, the CDR3 is TGTGCCAGCAGTCAAACAGGGGAGGGAAACACCATATATTTT. Its translation: CASSQTGEGNTIYF.

This clonotype was seen a handful of times. The chain employs TRBV7-8 and TRBJ2-1, with TRBD1 matching 8 bases. V lost 5 bases, J lost 8 bases, and 8 bases stayed unmatched. The germline V gene encodes CDR1 SGHVS and CDR2 FQNEAQ. The CDR3 covers 14 residues. The CDR3 sequence is CASSPPGGFDEQFF. In DNA form, the CDR3 reads TGTGCCAGCAGCCCACCAGGGGGCTTCGATGAGCAGTTCTTC.

This clonotype was seen many times. The J gene is TRBJ2-1, the V gene TRBV7-9, with TRBD2 identical over 8 bases. This CDR3 has 16 amino acids. With 5 bases clipped from V and 6 bases from J, the junction kept 12 bases outside the gene matches. The germline V gene has CDR1 SEHNR and CDR2 FQNEAQ (reference sequence). CDR3 residues: CASSLPSTGGTNEQFF. CDR3 coding DNA: TGTGCCAGCAGCCTTCCCAGTACGGGGGGGACCAATGAGCAGTTCTTC.

The genes are TRBV18 and TRBJ2-7; 8 positions match TRBD2. Germline assignment: CDR1 KGHSH and CDR2 LQKENI. CDR3 length: 15 amino acids. V shed 6 bases and J 2 bases; nucleotides not matched to a gene: 9. Written as DNA, the CDR3 is TGTGCCAGCTCCCCCCGGGGGGGGATCCCCTACGAGCAGTACTTC. Translating it yields CASSPRGGIPYEQYF.

The CDR3 protein is CASSYGGGAEYEQFF. Written as DNA, the CDR3 is TGTGCCAGCAGTTACGGCGGGGGGGCCGAGTATGAGCAGTTCTTC. This sequence joins TRBV6-5 and TRBJ2-1, with TRBD2 matching over 9 bases. The germline V gene encodes CDR1 MNHEY and CDR2 SVGAGI. The V segment lost 2 bases and the J segment 8 bases; nucleotides outside the gene matches: 7. The CDR3 length is 15 residues.

This clonotype turned up a few times. The CDR3 DNA follows: TGCGCCAGCAGCCAAGAGGGACAGTGGGACTACAATGAGCAGTTCTTC. Translation gives CASSQEGQWDYNEQFF. The gene calls are TRBV4-1 and TRBJ2-1, with 7 positions matching TRBD1. Unmatched junction bases numbered 5, after V lost 0 bases and J lost 3 bases. This CDR3 comprises 16 residues. Germline CDR1 MGHRA, CDR2 YSYEKL.

This clonotype was found a few times. The chain carries TRBV6-1 and TRBJ2-2; D gene uncertain. Per germline, CDR1 MNHNS and CDR2 SASEGT. CDR3 length equals 10 residues. The V end was cut by 4 bases, the J end by 14 bases, with 8 bases between. The CDR3 nucleotides read TGTGCCAGCAGTGCCCACAGCCTGTTTTTT. It translates to CASSAHSLFF.

The sample holds a few counts of this clonotype. The V and J genes are TRBV3-1 and TRBJ2-5; 8 bases align to TRBD2. Per the germline V gene, CDR1 is LGHDT and CDR2 is YNNKEL (reference sequence). Trimming cost V 0 bases and J 4 bases; bases outside gene matches: 13. This CDR3 is built from 18 residues. CDR3 residues: CASSQDLVIAGMGETQYF. The CDR3 region has the DNA TGTGCCAGCAGCCAAGATCTTGTGATAGCGGGAATGGGAGAGACCCAGTACTTC.

This rearrangement joins TRBV7-9 to TRBJ2-1; D is perhaps TRBD2 (6 bases). Trimming left V 5 bases short and J 3 bases short, with 11 bases between. The germline gives CDR1 SEHNR, CDR2 FQNEAQ (reference sequence). This CDR3 is built from 14 residues. CDR3 in amino acids: CASSHRRGYNEQFF. CDR3 in DNA: TGTGCCAGCAGCCACAGGAGGGGCTACAATGAGCAGTTCTTC.

This clonotype was counted between two and nine times. The chain employs TRBV6-6 and TRBJ2-7; D remains ambiguous. Between the trimmed V and J ends, which lost 5 bases and 2 bases, there was a span of 16 bases. The CDR3 totals 15 residues. Germline V lookup: CDR1 MNHNY, CDR2 SVGAGI (reference sequence). The CDR3 sequence is CASSDWADFPYEQYF. CDR3 DNA sequence: TGTGCCAGCAGTGACTGGGCCGACTTTCCCTACGAGCAGTACTTC.

This clonotype has just a few counts. The CDR3 sequence: CASSFFNEKLFF. In DNA form, the CDR3 reads TGTGCCAGCAGTTTTTTTAATGAAAAACTGTTTTTT. This chain links TRBV12-3 or TRBV12-4 with TRBJ1-4; no clear D. Trimming pared 3 bases from V and 4 bases from J, leaving 3 bases between. The CDR3 loop spans 12 amino acids.

The V and J genes are TRBV7-3 and TRBJ2-1; D remains unclear. V was clipped by 3 bases and J by 10 bases, with 13 bases between them. Germline loops: CDR1 SGHTA, CDR2 FQGTGA. This CDR3 region has 13 residues. CDR3: CASSLNSLGEQFF. In DNA, the CDR3 is TGTGCCAGCAGCTTGAACAGTCTAGGGGAGCAGTTCTTC.

This clonotype was observed a few times. This chain links TRBV12-3 or TRBV12-4 with TRBJ2-5, with D perhaps matching TRBD2 (6 bases). V was shortened by 3 bases and J by 1 base, with 15 bases between the two germline ends. The CDR3 is made up of 16 amino acids. The CDR3 DNA sequence: TGTGCCAGCAGTTTTCGGGACGGGAGATTCCAAGAGACCCAGTACTTC. Protein sequence: CASSFRDGRFQETQYF.

The chain uses TRBV27 and TRBJ2-3; 9 bases align to TRBD2. Germline V CDR1 and CDR2: MNHEY, SMNVEV (reference sequence). The CDR3 sequence is 14 residues long. J gave up 8 bases and V 2 bases, and 5 bases lay outside the gene matches. The CDR3 is CASSLGGGAVTQYF. CDR3 nucleotides: TGTGCCAGCAGTTTAGGCGGGGGGGCCGTTACGCAGTATTTT.

The CDR3 DNA is TGCAGCTCCAGGAAGGACAGCGCGAACACCGGGGAGCTGTTTTTT. Amino acids: CSSRKDSANTGELFF. This rearrangement joins TRBV29-1 to TRBJ2-2; tentative D call: TRBD1 (6 bases). This CDR3 is 15 amino acids long. Germline CDR1 is SQVTM and CDR2 is ANQGSEA. The V and J ends lost 8 bases and 0 bases respectively, with 16 bases between them.

The chain combines TRBV20-1 with TRBJ1-5, with TRBD1 matching 7 bases. In germline, CDR1 is DFQATT, CDR2 SNEGSKA (reference sequence). The CDR3 runs to 17 residues. V lost 0 bases, J lost 4 bases, and 12 bases stayed unmatched. The CDR3 reads CSARDLLLARGNQPQHF. CDR3 DNA sequence: TGCAGTGCTAGAGATCTCCTTTTGGCCAGGGGGAATCAGCCCCAGCATTTT.

V is TRBV6-2 or TRBV6-3 and J is TRBJ2-2; 10 bases align to TRBD2. The CDR3 covers 15 residues. Looked up from germline, CDR1 is MNHEY and CDR2 is SVGEGT. J lost 7 bases, V lost 2 bases, and 4 bases had no gene match. CDR3 DNA sequence: TGTGCCAGCAGTTACAACGGACTAGCGGTCGGGGAGCTGTTTTTT. This translates into CASSYNGLAVGELFF.

The chain joins TRBV5-6 to TRBJ2-7; the match to TRBD1 covers 7 bases. V lost 2 bases and J lost 4; bases outside the gene matches: 21. The CDR3 consists of 19 residues. Germline V gene lookup returns CDR1 SGHDT and CDR2 YYEEEE. The CDR3 DNA is TGTGCCAGCAGCTTTATCGACAGGGAAACACTGGGGTCGGAATACGAGCAGTACGTC. The encoded protein is CASSFIDRETLGSEYEQYV.

This clonotype has only a few counts. This chain uses TRBV6-1 with TRBJ2-1; D tentatively reads TRBD1 or TRBD2 (5 bases each). Germline CDR1 reads MNHNS; CDR2 reads SASEGT. V was trimmed by 3 bases and J by 4 bases, leaving 10 bases between them. The CDR3 is 14 residues long. The CDR3 nucleotides read TGTGCCAGCAGTGAGGAGGCAGGGTACAATGAGCAGTTCTTC. This sequence encodes CASSEEAGYNEQFF.